What follows are 20 T cell receptor beta chains derived from one specimen sequenced in a study of neoadjuvant anti-PD-1 for oral cavity cancer. Repertoires were generated with immunoSEQ multiplex PCR, while TCRdb's copy carries only in-frame clones and drops some. In the table there are around 62,000 clones, 70% to 85% of which are singletons. This specimen was PBMCs, taken before nivolumab (anti-PD-1) treatment. The receptors were gathered from a person aged 35-79 years with oral cavity squamous cell carcinoma.

The V and J genes are TRBV6-1 and TRBJ1-5; D not resolved. With 1 base removed from V and 9 bases from J, the gap between germline ends came to 7 bases. The length of the CDR3 is 12 residues. Germline CDR1 reads MNHNS; CDR2 reads SASEGT. DNA of the CDR3: TGTGCCAGCAGTGAAGAGGACCGGCCCCAGCATTTT. This encodes CASSEEDRPQHF.

The V and J genes are TRBV29-1 and TRBJ1-1; D is uncertain. Germline CDR1 SQVTM, CDR2 ANQGSEA. V was trimmed by 7 bases and J by 7 bases, leaving 16 bases between them. The CDR3 is 12 amino acids. CDR3 sequence reads: CSALGRAYEAFF. In DNA, the CDR3 is TGCAGCGCCCTAGGGAGGGCTTATGAAGCTTTCTTT.

The chain has TRBV5-4 and TRBJ2-3, with TRBD2 matching over 14 bases. V dropped 4 bases and J dropped 0; count of bases not matched to a gene: 4. The CDR3 consists of 17 residues. The germline gives CDR1 SGHNT, CDR2 YYREEE (reference sequence). CDR3 DNA: TGTGCCAGCAGCATAGGACTAGCGGGGGGAAGCACAGATACGCAGTATTTT. It translates to CASSIGLAGGSTDTQYF.

The rearrangement uses TRBV18 and TRBJ1-4; D gene ambiguous. From germline, CDR1 is KGHSH and CDR2 LQKENI. This CDR3 comprises 15 residues. Trimming cost V 0 bases and J 8 bases, with 13 bases left between them. The CDR3 DNA is TGTGCCAGCTCACCACCCCCTGGTGCGGGGGAAAAACTGTTTTTT. It encodes CASSPPPGAGEKLFF.

This clone was recorded at least ten times. The CDR3 loop is CASTGRQPNQPQHF. The CDR3 coding sequence is TGTGCCAGCACGGGGCGGCAGCCCAATCAGCCCCAGCATTTT. The rearrangement links TRBV2 to TRBJ1-5; maybe TRBD1 (5 bases). CDR1 and CDR2 from the germline V gene are SNHLY and FYNNEI. The CDR3 runs to 14 residues. V was clipped by 7 bases and J by 3 bases, with 13 bases between them.

A few counts support this clone. The chain employs TRBV21-1 and TRBJ2-7; the table's D call TRBD1 went unverified against the DNA. TRBV21-1 is an annotated pseudogene. This CDR3 spans 12 amino acids. The CDR3 region has the DNA TGTGCAGACGAGGGGGAGAACTACGAGCAGTACTTC. The encoded protein is CADEGENYEQYF.

This chain links TRBV6-5 with TRBJ1-1, with D unresolved. Germline assignment: CDR1 MNHEY and CDR2 SVGAGI. CDR3 length: 13 amino acids. V was trimmed by 6 bases and J by 1 base, leaving 9 bases between them. CDR3 loop: CASRPTRNTEAFF. For the CDR3, the DNA is TGTGCCAGCAGACCAACGCGGAACACTGAAGCTTTCTTT.

The V call is TRBV4-2, the J call TRBJ1-5, with 8 bases fitting TRBD1. Germline V CDR1 and CDR2: LGHNA, YNFKEQ. V gave up 0 bases and J gave up 9 bases; unmatched junction bases: 7. The length of the CDR3 is 15 residues. The CDR3 DNA follows: TGTGCCAGCAGCCAAGATCCAGGGGGCGCTTGGCCCCAGCATTTT. This gives the protein CASSQDPGGAWPQHF.

This sequence joins TRBV6-1 and TRBJ1-1; a weak D match, TRBD1 (5 bases). The CDR3 is 16 amino acids. V was trimmed by 0 bases and J by 2 bases, leaving 13 bases between them. CDR1 MNHNS and CDR2 SASEGT come from the germline V gene. As DNA, the CDR3 is TGTGCCAGCAGTGAAGCGCCCGAGGGGTCCAACACTGAAGCTTTCTTT. The encoded protein is CASSEAPEGSNTEAFF.

The chain combines TRBV30 with TRBJ2-5; D ambiguous. This CDR3 has 11 residues. Germline assignment: CDR1 GTSNPN and CDR2 SVGIG (reference sequence). Trimming pared 1 base from V and 5 bases from J, leaving 5 bases between. The CDR3 DNA reads TGTGCCTGGAGTGACGGGGAGACCCAGTACTTC. It yields the protein CAWSDGETQYF. The full variable domain, its missing parts supplied by reference TRBV30 and TRBJ2-5, is SQTIHQWPATLVQPVGSPLSLECTVEGTSNPNLYWYRQAAGRGLQLLFYSVGIGQISSEVPQNLSASRPQDRQFILSSKKLLLSDSGFYLCAWSDGETQYFGPGTRLLVL.

There are a few counts of this clone. The gene calls are TRBV27 and TRBJ1-1, with TRBD1 as a possible D gene (5 bases). Germline V gene lookup returns CDR1 MNHEY and CDR2 SMNVEV (reference sequence). This CDR3 is 15 amino acids long. V was pared by 3 bases and J by 10 bases, with 21 bases between. The CDR3 spells CASSFSPKSQGRAFF. CDR3 nucleotide sequence: TGTGCCAGCAGTTTTTCCCCGAAGAGTCAGGGCCGAGCTTTCTTT.

The chain has TRBV7-9 and TRBJ1-2, with TRBD1 identical over 8 bases. The CDR3 is 12 amino acids. V dropped 5 bases and J dropped 4; count of bases not matched to a gene: 0. CDR1 is SEHNR and CDR2 is FQNEAQ in the germline V gene (reference sequence). The CDR3 DNA reads as TGTGCCAGCAGCGGACAGGGCTATGGCTACACCTTC. It encodes CASSGQGYGYTF.

The V gene is TRBV15, the J gene TRBJ2-1, with D perhaps TRBD1 or TRBD2 (6 bases each). The V end was cut by 4 bases, the J end by 0 bases, with 13 bases between. Germline loops: CDR1 LNHNV, CDR2 YYDKDF (reference sequence). The CDR3 extends over 16 amino acids. CDR3 DNA sequence: TGTGCCACCAGCACTCAAGGGGGGTACTCCTACAATGAGCAGTTCTTC. This codes for CATSTQGGYSYNEQFF.

The rearrangement uses TRBV14 and TRBJ2-5; 7 nucleotides match TRBD1. Looked up from germline, CDR1 is SGHDN and CDR2 is FVKESK. The CDR3 is 17 residues long. Trimming took 4 bases from V and 2 from J; bases not matched to a gene: 13. DNA of the CDR3: TGTGCCAGCAGCCCCTCCCCCTCAGGGGGTTGGCAAGAGACCCAGTACTTC. Amino acid sequence: CASSPSPSGGWQETQYF.

The chain joins TRBV14 to TRBJ2-1; TRBD1 might be the D (5 bases). The CDR3 consists of 15 residues. V lost 1 base and J lost 2, with 9 bases in between. The V gene's germline CDR1 is SGHDN and CDR2 FVKESK. The CDR3 here is CASSQGGAPYNEQFF. CDR3 DNA sequence: TGTGCCAGCAGCCAAGGTGGGGCCCCCTACAATGAGCAGTTCTTC.

The chain is built from TRBV9 and TRBJ2-3; D might be TRBD2 (6 bases). V lost 4 bases to trimming and J lost 4 bases, with 19 bases between them. Per the germline V gene, CDR1 is SGDLS and CDR2 is YYNGEE. The CDR3 is made up of 16 amino acids. CDR3 bases: TGTGCCAGCAGCTTTAGCGTCGGGAGAAGTGCAGATACGCAGTATTTT. Protein sequence: CASSFSVGRSADTQYF.

This chain links TRBV14 with TRBJ1-1, with D unresolved. V lost 1 base and J 1 base, leaving 10 bases between the germline ends. Germline V gives CDR1 SGHDN, CDR2 FVKESK. The length of the CDR3 is 15 residues. The CDR3 loop reads CASSQAPGGNTEAFF. In DNA form, the CDR3 reads TGTGCCAGCAGCCAAGCCCCAGGAGGGAACACTGAAGCTTTCTTT.

V is TRBV9 and J is TRBJ1-1; tentatively, D is TRBD1 (6 bases). The V and J ends lost 2 bases and 6 bases respectively, with 17 bases between them. Germline loops: CDR1 SGDLS, CDR2 YYNGEE. The CDR3 is made up of 15 amino acids. The CDR3 nucleotides read TGTGCCAGCAGCGTCCAGTCAGGGGCTGTGGCTGAAGCTTTCTTT. Its protein product is CASSVQSGAVAEAFF.

The chain links TRBV6-1 to TRBJ1-5; possible D gene TRBD1, 5 bases. Trimming shortened V by 4 bases and J by 0 bases, and 13 bases separated the two germline ends. CDR3 length: 16 residues. Germline V gives CDR1 MNHNS, CDR2 SASEGT. The CDR3 bases are TGTGCCAGCAGTGGGGGGTCAGTCTATAGCAATCAGCCCCAGCATTTT. It codes for CASSGGSVYSNQPQHF.

DNA for the CDR3: TGCAGCGCCGACCGGGACAGGGGGGGGGAAGCTTTCTTT. It yields the protein CSADRDRGGEAFF. J is TRBJ1-1 and V is TRBV29-1; 11 bases map to TRBD1. The CDR3 consists of 13 residues. V trimming: 7 bases; J trimming: 8 bases; junction bases outside the gene matches: 9. Germline V CDR1 and CDR2: SQVTM, ANQGSEA.